This TCR beta chain appears in the sequencing data of a study of CD8 T cells in Susac syndrome. Regarding the study as a whole: The study conceded that its TCR sequencing and HLA analysis involved relatively few individuals. CD4+ T cell repertoires in Susac syndrome lacked clonal expansion.

Random hexamers served to reverse transcribe about 0.5 to 1 ug RNA. The authors amplified TCR beta CDR3 across 54 Vbeta and 13 Jbeta using immunoSEQ multiplex PCR. TCRdb reprocessed the immunoSEQ multiplex PCR reads with MiXCR, giving one entry per CDR3 protein. The table records roughly 160,000 distinct CDR3 sequences, 90% to 96% of them present only once. A note on this clonotype: Its antigen is as yet unknown.

This sequence originates from a human donor with Susac syndrome. What was sequenced was CD4+ T cells from PBMCs.

In DNA form, the CDR3 reads TGTGCCAGCAGTGCTGGACTAGCTGGGGGGGAGAATGAGCAGTTCTTC. Protein sequence: CASSAGLAGGENEQFF. The chain is built from TRBV2 and TRBJ2-1; TRBD2 matches at 8 bases. The length of the CDR3 is 16 residues. With 4 bases clipped from V and 7 bases from J, the junction kept 12 bases outside the gene matches. Germline V gene data show CDR1 as SNHLY and CDR2 as FYNNEI.